This T cell receptor beta chain was found in a study of blood T cell repertoires in COVID-19. Study overall: COVID-19 samples, acute and convalescent, were from the United States, Italy and Spain. T cells, B-cell-depleted T cells, or PBMCs supplied cDNA or gDNA.

Germline CDR1 reads MNHEY; CDR2 reads SVGEGT. Trimming removed 0 bases from V and 5 bases from J, with 11 bases in between. This CDR3 comprises 15 residues. Study processing details: It was from reference gene primer amplification that nucleated cell counts were estimated. Data came from immunoSEQ multiplex PCR; TCRdb stores just in-frame clones and leaves some out. The V and J calls and clone size were taken over from that table, and D and trimming were inferred from the DNA. This table has 150,000 to 200,000 clones, about 91% appearing once. This chain uses TRBV6-2 or TRBV6-3 with TRBJ1-5; D uncertain. This clonotype was sampled from a young woman with acute or convalescent COVID-19. The specimen was peripheral blood. CDR3 bases: TGTGCCAGCAGTTACTCGACTGGAAATTATCAGCCCCAGCATTTT. It codes for CASSYSTGNYQPQHF.